The clone carrying this TCR beta chain was observed at least ten times. Its target is not known. The germline V and J ends were trimmed by 2 bases and 5 bases, with 4 bases remaining between them. The V gene's germline CDR1 is MNHNY and CDR2 SVGAGI (reference sequence). The CDR3 is 11 amino acids. The data stem from a study of early T cells in non-severe SARS-CoV-2 infection. On the study more broadly: The sequenced material was bulk RNA from unsorted whole blood, and its chains were unpaired. Study outcomes and limitations: The study's VDJdb matching favored anti-spike CD8 responses and missed private and CD4 specificities.

In the library, individual cDNA molecules carried attached unique molecular identifiers. A single record per CDR3 protein comes from TCRdb applying MiXCR to the 5' RACE reads. The data contain 75,000 to 95,000 distinct CDR3 sequences, approximately 16% of them singletons. This TCR was sampled from an adult who was a healthcare worker with PCR-confirmed SARS-CoV-2 infection or an uninfected control (not recorded which). V usage is TRBV6-6 and J usage is TRBJ2-7, with D uncertain. This material consisted of whole blood, taken at baseline. The CDR3 protein is CASSYRDEQYF. In DNA form, the CDR3 reads TGTGCCAGCAGTTACAGGGACGAGCAGTACTTC.